What follows describes a single TCR beta chain. This sample was included in a study of blood T cell repertoires in COVID-19. This table comes from immunoSEQ multiplex PCR, and its TCRdb copy is limited to in-frame clones, with some not included. The data show around 180,000 clones, about nine tenths seen once. The specimen sequenced was peripheral blood. This clonotype was obtained from a man aged 65 to 85 with active or convalescent COVID-19.

Here the CDR3 DNA reads TGTGCCAGCAGCTTAGCAGGGTTCTACAATGAGCAGTTCTTC. It yields the protein CASSLAGFYNEQFF. J is TRBJ2-1 and V is TRBV11-3, with D perhaps TRBD1 (5 bases). The germline V gene encodes CDR1 SGHNT and CDR2 YENEEA. V lost 1 base to trimming and J lost 3 bases, with 7 bases between them. This CDR3 comprises 14 residues. Together with reference TRBV11-3 and TRBJ2-1, the CDR3 gives the full variable domain: EAGVVQSPRYKIIEKKQPVAFWCNPISGHNTLYWYLQNLGQGPELLIRYENEEAVDDSQLPKDRFSAERLKGVDSTLKIQPAELGDSAVYLCASSLAGFYNEQFFGPGTRLTVL.